This record covers a single T cell receptor beta chain. This receptor's antigen is unknown. No much larger clone exists at a distance of one base, and base qualities are not known. TCRbeta CDR3 regions were amplified from genomic DNA by means of the immunoSEQ Assay, a bias-controlled multiplex PCR. The original pipeline was this. The number of nucleated cells in each sample was estimated from the amplification of reference gene primers within the assay. To quantify the absolute abundance of each unique TCRbeta CDR3 rearrangement, sequence reads were collapsed and filtered. Productive Simpson clonality was computed per sample as the square root of Simpson's diversity index over productive rearrangements. This immuneACCESS table, as held by TCRdb, lists in-frame sequences with V and J called but not all clones. Of the missing ones, under half trace to an unresolved V gene in checked studies; the others have no known cause. The DNA gave D and trimming, while V, J and clone size come from that table. Counted in this sample were 100,000 to 150,000 clones; roughly 91% of them appeared once. The leading ten clones occupy more than 15% of the sample.

The data stem from a study of blood T cell repertoires in COVID-19 (dated by TCRdb to 2020 to 2021). Study-level background: Samples covering the acute and convalescent phases of COVID-19 were provided by collaborators in the United States, Italy and Spain. The repertoires were released in a freely available public database intended as a resource for research on the immune response to SARS-CoV-2. Subjects who had been exposed to COVID-19, were actively infected with it, or had recovered from it provided the deeply sampled blood TCRbeta repertoires that made up the dataset. Where available, HLA class I and class II types were taken from metadata supplied by the sample provider and were not determined by assay-based typing. A de-identified subject ID, COVID-19 status, age in years and sex were almost always included in the sample metadata. The prospective study material was composed of cDNA or gDNA derived from T cells, B-cell-depleted T cells, or PBMCs. Samples were obtained from the ongoing ImmuneRACE study (first 160 participants) and from over 1,000 subjects provided by 6 global collaborators.

What the research found in general, with its limitations: Clinical and demographic metadata were provided uncurated, with the amount varying by source and participant.

Collaborating institutions collected whole blood in K2EDTA tubes following their own protocols. For TCRbeta analysis, collaborators shipped samples in one of three forms: frozen whole blood, isolated PBMCs, or DNA extracted from either of those sample types. Counted from cysteine to phenylalanine, this CDR3 has 14 amino acids. The only DNA kept is the CDR3, 42 bases in frame from the first base. Taken from the germline V gene, the CDR1 and CDR2 loops are SGHRS and YFSETQ. Trimming takes 0 bases from V and 4 bases from J, and the germline ends sit 10 bases apart. The TCR originated in a man in his fifties or sixties with active or convalescent COVID-19. The chain was built from TRBV5-1 and TRBJ2-5; 7 matching bases give a weak D call of TRBD1. Source material: peripheral blood. The sequenced DNA: TGCGCCAGCAGCTTGGACAGGGGAGGAGAGACCCAGTACTTC. Translated, it gives CASSLDRGGETQYF.